The clone carrying this T cell receptor beta chain appeared a single time. Its antigen is as yet unknown. This specimen comes from a study of OX40 agonist ivuxolimab in advanced cancers. The CDR3 totals 19 residues. Germline V gene data show CDR1 as LNHDA and CDR2 as SQIVND (reference sequence). With V trimmed by 1 base and J by 0 bases, 8 bases remained unmatched. Findings of the study overall: With doses of 0.1 to 3.0 mg/kg, CD4+ and CD8+ blood T cells had undergone clonal expansion by week 6. On average, a greater number of expanded clones characterised CD8+ T cells relative to CD4+.

Profiling relied on immunoSEQ multiplex PCR, and the TCRdb table lists in-frame clones only, not all of them. The sample has roughly 74,000 clones, 84% seen once; the top ten hold approximately 2.1%. The rearrangement joins TRBV19 to TRBJ2-6; 8 bases align to TRBD1. The source material was CD4+ or CD8+ T cells sorted from blood, sampled in a trial of the OX40 agonist ivuxolimab. This TCR was recovered from an adult with an advanced solid tumor such as melanoma, head and neck, liver or kidney cancer. The DNA of the CDR3 is TGTGCCAGTAGTATAGTCACAGGGGGTAGGAGCTCTGGGGCCAACGTCCTGACTTTC. It codes for CASSIVTGGRSSGANVLTF.